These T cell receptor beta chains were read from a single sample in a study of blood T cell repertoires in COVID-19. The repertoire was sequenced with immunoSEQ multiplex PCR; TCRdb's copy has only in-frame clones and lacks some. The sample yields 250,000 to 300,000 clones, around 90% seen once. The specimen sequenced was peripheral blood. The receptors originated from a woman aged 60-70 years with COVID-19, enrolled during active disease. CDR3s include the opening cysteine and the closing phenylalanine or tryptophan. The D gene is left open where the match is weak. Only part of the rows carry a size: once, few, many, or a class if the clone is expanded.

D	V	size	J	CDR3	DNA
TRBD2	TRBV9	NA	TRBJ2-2	CASSAHPSAGVTGELFF	TGTGCCAGCAGCGCCCATCCTAGCGCGGGAGTTACCGGGGAGCTGTTTTTT
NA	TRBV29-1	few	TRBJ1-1	CSAVVDPIDTEAFF	TGCAGCGCGGTTGTTGATCCCATAGACACTGAAGCTTTCTTT
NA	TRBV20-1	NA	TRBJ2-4	CSASQGAIAKNIQYF	TGCAGTGCTAGTCAGGGCGCGATAGCCAAAAACATTCAGTACTTC
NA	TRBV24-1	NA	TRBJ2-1	CATSKSGGAGYNEQFF	TGTGCCACCAGCAAGAGTGGGGGGGCGGGTTACAATGAGCAGTTCTTC
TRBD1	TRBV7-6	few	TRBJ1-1	CASSLEGTALNTEAFF	TGTGCCAGCAGCTTGGAGGGGACAGCCCTGAACACTGAAGCTTTCTTT
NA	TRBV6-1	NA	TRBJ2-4	CASSEGGGLDIQYF	TGTGCCAGCAGTGAAGGGGGAGGATTGGACATTCAGTACTTC
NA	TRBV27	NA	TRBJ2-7	CASSPHGGRKQYF	TGTGCCAGCAGTCCCCACGGAGGTAGGAAGCAGTACTTC
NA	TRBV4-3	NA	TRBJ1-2	CASSQDWVRVDGYTF	TGCGCCAGCAGCCAAGATTGGGTCCGGGTGGATGGCTACACCTTC
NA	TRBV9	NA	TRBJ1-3	CASSPSSGNTIYF	TGTGCCAGCAGTCCGAGCTCTGGAAACACCATATATTTT
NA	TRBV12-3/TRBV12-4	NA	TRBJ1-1	CASSDRHTEAFF	TGTGCCAGCAGCGACAGGCACACTGAAGCTTTCTTT
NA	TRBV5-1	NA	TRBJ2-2	CASSWGTYANTGELFF	TGCGCCAGCAGCTGGGGGACATACGCGAACACCGGGGAGCTGTTTTTT
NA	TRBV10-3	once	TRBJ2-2	CAIRGQLNTGELFF	TGTGCCATCAGGGGACAACTGAACACCGGGGAGCTGTTTTTT
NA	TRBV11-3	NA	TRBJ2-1	CASSLGGGVNNEQFF	TGTGCCAGCAGCTTAGGAGGCGGGGTTAACAATGAGCAGTTCTTC
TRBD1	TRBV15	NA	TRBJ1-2	CATSRFLGGTGDYGYTF	TGTGCCACCAGCAGATTCTTAGGGGGGACAGGGGACTATGGCTACACCTTC
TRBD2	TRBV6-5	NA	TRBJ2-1	CASSYSSGGPNEQFF	TGTGCCAGCAGTTACTCTAGCGGGGGGCCTAATGAGCAGTTCTTC
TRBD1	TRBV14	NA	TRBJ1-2	CASSQALTGGWNGYTF	TGTGCCAGCAGCCAAGCCTTGACAGGGGGTTGGAATGGCTACACCTTC